The 5 T cell receptor beta chains given below trace back to one sample, sequenced in a study of identical twins. TCRdb recomputed calls from the 5' RACE reads with MiXCR, one row per CDR3 protein. This table holds some 900,000 distinct CDR3 sequences, 9% to 15% found once. These same data were also listed under a study on yellow fever vaccine responses in identical twins.

Input material: PBMCs. The receptors here all came from a woman between 18 and 29 years old in good health.

V gene TRBV6-5 combines with J gene TRBJ1-1, with D perhaps matching TRBD1 (5 bases). This CDR3 has 14 residues. Germline CDR1 and CDR2: MNHEY and SVGAGI. Trimming left V 2 bases short and J 1 base short, with 8 bases between. The CDR3 bases are TGTGCCAGCAGTTACGGGGCCGGGAACACTGAAGCTTTCTTT. Its protein is CASSYGAGNTEAFF.

This clonotype was observed a handful of times. This chain uses TRBV10-3 with TRBJ2-7; 10 bases match TRBD1. Germline CDR1 ENHRY, CDR2 SYGVKD. This CDR3 is 14 amino acids long. V was clipped by 6 bases and J by 2 bases; unmatched bases: 4. The CDR3 nucleotides read TGTGCCATCAGGGAGGGACAGGGGACCTACGAGCAGTACTTC. Amino acid sequence: CAIREGQGTYEQYF.

This clonotype was recorded a few times. J is TRBJ2-1 and V is TRBV20-1, with D possibly TRBD1 on 6 matching bases. The CDR3 has 13 amino acids. V was shortened by 1 base and J by 5 bases, with 9 bases between the two germline ends. Looked up from germline, CDR1 is DFQATT and CDR2 is SNEGSKA (reference sequence). CDR3 DNA sequence: TGCAGTGCTAGAGGGGGGCACAACAATGAGCAGTTCTTC. Its protein product is CSARGGHNNEQFF.

In its sample, this clonotype was seen a few times. This chain joins TRBV29-1 and TRBJ2-1; 10 positions match TRBD2. The V gene end was trimmed by 1 base and the J gene end by 0 bases; junction bases not matched to a gene: 9. The germline CDR1 and CDR2 sequences are SQVTM and ANQGSEA. The CDR3 consists of 18 residues. The CDR3 region has the DNA TGCAGCGTTGAAGGGCTAGCGGGAGAGGGGATCTCCTACAATGAGCAGTTCTTC. Residues: CSVEGLAGEGISYNEQFF.

This clonotype was counted a few times. The gene calls are TRBV6-1 and TRBJ2-5, with D perhaps given as TRBD1 or TRBD2 (5 bases each). Per germline, CDR1 MNHNS and CDR2 SASEGT. The V and J ends lost 5 bases and 1 base respectively, with 14 bases between them. CDR3 length: 15 amino acids. DNA of the CDR3: TGTGCCAGCAGTCCCCCGGGACGGATCCAAGAGACCCAGTACTTC. Translation: CASSPPGRIQETQYF.